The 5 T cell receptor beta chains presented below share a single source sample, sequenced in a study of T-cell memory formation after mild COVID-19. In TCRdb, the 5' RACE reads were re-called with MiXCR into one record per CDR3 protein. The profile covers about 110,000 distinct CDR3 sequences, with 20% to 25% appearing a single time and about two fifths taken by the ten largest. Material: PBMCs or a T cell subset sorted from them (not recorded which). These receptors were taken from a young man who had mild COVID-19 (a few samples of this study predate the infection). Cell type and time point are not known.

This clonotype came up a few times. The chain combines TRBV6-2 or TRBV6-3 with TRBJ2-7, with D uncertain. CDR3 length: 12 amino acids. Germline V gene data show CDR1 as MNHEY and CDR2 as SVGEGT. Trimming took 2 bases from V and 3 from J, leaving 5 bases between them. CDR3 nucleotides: TGTGCCAGCAGTTACCAGGACTACGAGCAGTACTTC. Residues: CASSYQDYEQYF.

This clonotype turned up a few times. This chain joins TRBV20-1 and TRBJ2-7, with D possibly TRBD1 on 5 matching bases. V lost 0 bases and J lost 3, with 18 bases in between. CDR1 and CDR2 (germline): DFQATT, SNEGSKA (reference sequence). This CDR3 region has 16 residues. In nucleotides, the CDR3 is TGCAGTGCTAGAGATAGCTTCGGTGTTAGGGGCTACGAGCAGTACTTC. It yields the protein CSARDSFGVRGYEQYF.

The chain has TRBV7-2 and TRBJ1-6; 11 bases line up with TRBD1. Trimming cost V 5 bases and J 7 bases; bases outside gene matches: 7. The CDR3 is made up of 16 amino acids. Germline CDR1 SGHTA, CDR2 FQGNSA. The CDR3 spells CASSPRDRGKNSPLHF. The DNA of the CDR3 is TGTGCCAGCAGCCCGAGGGACAGGGGGAAGAATTCACCCCTCCACTTT.

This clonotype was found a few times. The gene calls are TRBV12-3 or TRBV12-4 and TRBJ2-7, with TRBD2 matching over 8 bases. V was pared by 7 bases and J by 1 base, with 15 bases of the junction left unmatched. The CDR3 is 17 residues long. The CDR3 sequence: CASTHGSGGITSYEQYF. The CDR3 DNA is TGTGCCAGCACCCATGGGAGCGGGGGTATAACTTCCTACGAGCAGTACTTC.

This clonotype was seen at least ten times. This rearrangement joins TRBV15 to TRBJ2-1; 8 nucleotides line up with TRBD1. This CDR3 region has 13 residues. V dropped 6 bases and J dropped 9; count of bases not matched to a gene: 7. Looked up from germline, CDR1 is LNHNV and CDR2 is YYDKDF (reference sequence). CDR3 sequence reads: CATSSARGLEQFF. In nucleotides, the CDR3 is TGTGCCACCAGTTCAGCCAGGGGGCTTGAGCAGTTCTTC.